This T cell receptor (beta chain) emerged from a study of cytomegalovirus exposure and HLA in healthy donors (dated by TCRdb to 2016 to 2017). With regard to the full study: According to an earlier analysis of 587 of the donors, 150 million to 200 million T cells yielded some 110 million unique TCR beta sequences and 276 Gb of sequence data. Rather than drawing on any new phenotypic data, the later analysis identified candidate immune exposures from TCR beta sequences and the way those sequences occurred across donors. On average, 235,054 unique TCR beta nucleotide sequences were sequenced per donor among 398 genotyped donors of the cohort, with approximately 18% of those sequences being non-productive. The study combined high-throughput TCR immunosequencing, statistical association of individual TCRs with disease status, and machine learning to predict cytomegalovirus infection status. A later analysis re-examined previously published TCR beta repertoires from 500 to 700 donors and added high-resolution HLA genotyping to investigate patterns of TCR occurrence. The study used immunosequencing to profile the T cell repertoires of approximately 640 subjects and linked those repertoires to cytomegalovirus serostatus. A separate validation cohort of approximately 130 different subjects was used in addition to the 666-subject first cohort. A later genetic analysis took genome-wide SNP genotypes for about 55% of the roughly 670 donors and used that subset as a discovery cohort. An early release covering roughly 600 HLA-typed donors comprised 300 to 350 gigabases of sequencing data and approximately 85 million unique TCR sequences. Donor age, sex, ethnicity and CMV serostatus were compiled together with the repertoire data. An earlier analysis of 500 to 650 of the donors applied high-throughput TCR beta sequencing to assess whether each TCR beta V gene segment acted as functional or pseudogenic. The number of donors typed differed by locus, with about 629-630 for A, B, C, DRB1 and DQB1, 522 for DQA1, 600 to 610 for DPA1, and 400 to 490 for DPB1. Of the 350 to 450 genotyped donors, roughly 85% fell in the genetic ancestry cluster associated with self-reported Caucasian donors. The study was designed to test whether signatures of past pathogen exposure could be identified by cataloging public T cell receptors. Several DR-DQ haplotypes were handled as single units for association and clustering, since linkage in the cohort was strong. Every repertoire in the discovery cohort had been generated on one and the same sequencing platform. Both class I and class II loci were covered by HLA typing, at four-digit resolution.

The investigation overall reported the following: A later analysis found that most CMV-associated TCR beta chains appeared HLA-restricted, with HLA associations seemingly driven largely by CMV exposure. Broadly in line with IMGT annotations, most TCR beta V segments showed up in productive rearrangements about 87% or about 30% of the time in an earlier analysis of several hundred of the donors. The classifier was reported to diagnose cytomegalovirus status with high specificity and sensitivity in both the original cohort and the validation cohort. Because counts were too low, around 17 rarely observed V segments, including chromosome 9 orphons, were left out of the earlier analysis of about 500 of the donors. A total of fewer than 200 TCR beta chains were listed by the study as associated with cytomegalovirus. Most TCR sequences were observed very rarely across donors, whereas some public TCRs were present in many individuals. The only immune exposure information available for the cohort was CMV serostatus. Some IMGT-functional V segments, including TRBV6-2 and TRBV6-3, could not be distinguished by the 87-base-pair reads and were therefore excluded. This cohort had only TCR beta chains sequenced, and the lack of alpha or paired-chain data limited which features could be detected. In a later analysis, about 16,000 TCR beta sequences were associated with specific HLA alleles at a false discovery rate of 0.05. A few of the identified cytomegalovirus-associated TCR beta chains were confirmed in vitro to be specific for cytomegalovirus antigens. A later analysis found that TCR association rates varied across HLA loci, with DRB1 alleles showing the most associated TCRs and HLA-C alleles the fewest. Compared with equally common non-associated chains, HLA-associated TCR beta chains in a later analysis were more clonally expanded and had lower generation probabilities. A later genetic analysis reported fewer N-insertions in productive TCRs among donors in an Asian-associated ancestry cluster than the roughly 670-donor mean. Presence/absence analyses assumed roughly uniform sequencing depth across donors, an assumption that may not hold. According to a later analysis, parvovirus B19, influenza, CMV and Epstein-Barr virus appeared linked to several top co-occurrence clusters. Linkage disequilibrium might explain the correlated functional status among segregating V segments, but an unknown experimental factor could not be ruled out. The authors suggested that the approach could potentially be extended to other disease states and immunological phenotypes. When HLA alleles, especially DR and DQ, strongly co-occurred, attributing TCR associations to individual alleles was difficult. A further reported finding was that TCR beta sequences accurately predicted the HLA-A and HLA-B alleles for most subjects in the first cohort. A cluster of highly shared sequence variants was judged likely to be a technical artifact of the sequencing pipeline. A later genetic analysis associated a missense DCLRE1C variant with V-gene and J-gene trimming of TCR beta chains, and an independent cohort replicated the association. Because HLA typing was missing for some donors at each locus, association tests included only the typed subset.

The cohort consisted of 600 to 700 healthy bone marrow donors. At the time of sampling, every cohort member was nominally healthy, though immune exposures that went unrecorded were likely present. The donor tested CMV seronegative and was one of the 352 seronegative cohort members. Every donor gave a peripheral blood sample, and the peripheral blood mononuclear cells from that sample were used for TCR beta sequencing. The Qiagen DNeasy Blood Extraction Kit was used to extract genomic DNA from the blood cell samples. As to this clone: Its cognate antigen has yet to be identified. No base quality information exists; no much larger clone differs at one position.

Trimming at the junction amounts to 7 bases on V and 7 bases on J, and the germline ends lie 15 bases apart. Spanning cysteine to phenylalanine, the CDR3 consists of 13 amino acids. Solely the CDR3 DNA is kept, with 39 bases framed from the first base. CDR1 and CDR2, looked up from the germline V gene, are SGDLS and YYNGEE. The method behind the library was the immunoSEQ multiplex PCR assay. For the multiplex PCR, a mixture combining 60 forward primers for TCR Vbeta segments and 13 reverse primers for TCR Jbeta segments was used. Amplification of the CDR3 region of rearranged TCR beta genes was performed with a multiplex PCR assay on genomic DNA. Amplified TCR beta libraries were sequenced as 87-base-pair reads on the Illumina HiSeq System. The authors' pipeline ran thus. A later analysis tallied approximately 87 million unique TCR beta chains across the 600 to 700 repertoires, and about 12 million of those chains were shared by two or more donors. To remove PCR and sequencing errors, raw reads were error-corrected and collapsed into unique sequences using a nearest-neighbor algorithm that merged closely related sequences. To assign V, D and J gene segments, CDR3 sequences were aligned to IMGT reference sequences. For a sequence to be retained, a match of at least six nucleotides to both a V gene segment and a J gene segment was required. Rearrangements were classified as productive when the CDR3 lacked stop codons and remained in frame with V and J, and all other rearrangements were classified as non-productive. Following IMGT convention, CDR3 was defined as the stretch from the second conserved V-encoded cysteine up to the conserved J-encoded phenylalanine. Sequences without an unambiguous match to a single V gene segment were excluded from the earlier analysis of almost 600 of the donors. In an earlier analysis of 587 of the donors, a V segment was called functional when productive rearrangements were above 56.7%, and segregating when the standard deviation between donors exceeded 5%. A statistical classification framework was built for diagnosing cytomegalovirus status from the catalog of TCR beta chain sequences. A later analysis assigned V and J genes by comparing TCR nucleotide sequences with IMGT/GENE-DB human TR gene sequences. The TCRdist pipeline was used in a later analysis to assign CDR3 sequences and most-parsimonious VDJ recombination scenarios. A later analysis defined each TCR beta chain by its CDR3 amino acid sequence plus V-gene family, and excluded reads lacking a unique V-gene family. To address suspected cross-contamination and a sequencing artifact, a later analysis removed around 590 highly shared, low-generation-probability nucleotide sequences. In a later analysis, a clonal expansion index was calculated for each public chain from normalized within-repertoire ranks of inferred template counts. A later analysis computed generation probabilities with a VDJ recombination model fitted to out-of-frame rearrangements, and checked the results against IGoR. Hypergeometric tests were used in a later analysis to score TCR-TCR, TCR-HLA and TCR-CMV co-occurrence, with a repertoire-size bias correction applied to the TCR pairs. A later analysis estimated false discovery rates by permuting HLA or CMV assignments 20 times. In a later analysis, co-occurring TCRs were grouped using DBSCAN, and TCRdist sequence similarity was added for clustering within HLA-allele-positive subsets. Repertoires with fewer than 30,000 or more than 120,000 public chains were left out of co-occurrence clustering, as were a few repertoires with anomalous nucleotide sharing. Sourced from immuneACCESS, this table was stored by TCRdb with only in-frame sequences that have V and J called. A share of the clones is absent; for the studies checked, an unresolved V gene accounts for under half, and the remainder has no known explanation. The V and J calls and clone size come from that table; D and trimming were worked out from the DNA. In all, the sample holds 150,000 or so clones, and approximately 88% of those were seen once. The ten most abundant clones make up more than 0.35% of the sample.

The source of this sequence is a boy aged 2-15 years in good health and CMV-seronegative. The receptor chain draws on TRBV9 and TRBJ2-1; D gene: possibly TRBD1, on 5 matching bases. The sample comprised PBMCs. The CDR3: CASGAAPGNEQFF. The base sequence is TGTGCCAGCGGGGCAGCTCCTGGAAATGAGCAGTTCTTC.